This TCR beta chain was identified in a study of T cell repertoires in cytomegalovirus infection. On the study more broadly: In the study, CMV epitopes included recently identified HLA-C-restricted and well-studied HLA-B-restricted ones. Indications came from public TCR beta signatures; they pointed to CMV infection and to a matching HLA type. Whole-study results and caveats: In two of eight donors, the top clonotype was HLA-C-restricted CMV-specific. Identification of carriers of CMV plus the relevant HLA was achieved through cumulative public TCR beta family frequency.

A remark on this clonotype: Its cognate antigen is unknown.

Each CDR3 protein gets one entry after TCRdb re-called the reads with MiXCR. In the table there are about 900,000 distinct CDR3 sequences, roughly 30% of which are singletons. Sequenced here: cultured CD8+ T cells from PBMCs, sampled from culture after CMV antigen stimulation. This receptor was obtained from a human donor in good health (CMV status not recorded). Some clones in this sample may be carry-over from other donors' samples.

The CDR3 DNA reads as TGTGCCAGCAGTTACCTACTGAGGGACACCGGTTTGGACGAGCAGTACTTC. It specifies CASSYLLRDTGLDEQYF. The chain joins TRBV6-6 to TRBJ2-7, with D possibly matching TRBD1 (6 bases). Germline CDR1 is MNHNY and CDR2 is SVGAGI (reference sequence). V shed 2 bases and J shed 5 bases, with 22 bases lying between them. CDR3 length equals 17 residues.